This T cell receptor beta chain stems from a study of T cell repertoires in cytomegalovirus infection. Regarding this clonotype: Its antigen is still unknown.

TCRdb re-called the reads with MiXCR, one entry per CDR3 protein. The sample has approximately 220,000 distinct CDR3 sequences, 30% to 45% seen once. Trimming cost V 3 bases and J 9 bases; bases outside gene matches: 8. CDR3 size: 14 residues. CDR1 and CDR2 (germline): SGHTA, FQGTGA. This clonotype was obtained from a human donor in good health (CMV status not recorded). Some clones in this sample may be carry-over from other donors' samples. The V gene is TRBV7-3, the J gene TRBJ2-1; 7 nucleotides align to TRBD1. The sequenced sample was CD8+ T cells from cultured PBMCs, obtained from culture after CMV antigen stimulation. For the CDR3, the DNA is TGTGCCAGCAGCTTGGGCCAGGGGGATGGTGAGCAGTTCTTC. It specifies CASSLGQGDGEQFF.